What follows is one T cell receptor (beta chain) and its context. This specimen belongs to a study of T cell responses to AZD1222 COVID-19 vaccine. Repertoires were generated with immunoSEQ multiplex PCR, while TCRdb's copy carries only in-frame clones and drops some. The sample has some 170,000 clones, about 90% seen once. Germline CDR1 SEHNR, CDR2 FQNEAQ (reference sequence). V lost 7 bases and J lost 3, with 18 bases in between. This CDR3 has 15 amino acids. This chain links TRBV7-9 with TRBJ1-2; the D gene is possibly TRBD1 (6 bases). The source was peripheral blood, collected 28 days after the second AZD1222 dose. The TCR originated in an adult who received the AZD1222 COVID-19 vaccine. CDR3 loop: CASTGGAVLDYGYTF. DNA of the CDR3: TGTGCCAGCACCGGGGGGGCAGTCCTAGACTATGGCTACACCTTC.